The T cell receptor (beta chain) under discussion was sequenced for a study of monozygotic twins with inflammatory bowel disease. Findings of the study overall: A lone strong IBD-associated signal or clonotype found no support. Between concordant and discordant twins, repertoire similarity failed to differ, a result that limited power may explain.

Incorporation of UMIs carrying a 6-nucleotide sample barcode was performed by template switching. Reanalyzing the 5' RACE reads, TCRdb keeps one entry per CDR3 protein, without DNA. The table lists 400,000 to 500,000 distinct CDR3 sequences, with roughly 2.5% in the top ten. Of note for this clonotype: Antigen: not known.

The CDR3 is made up of 14 amino acids. Looked up from germline, CDR1 is SQVTM and CDR2 is ANQGSEA. The chain combines TRBV29-1 with TRBJ1-1. This TCR was sampled from a human donor with ulcerative colitis or Crohn's disease, or a healthy co-twin of an affected twin (not recorded which). What was sequenced was blood. The CDR3 sequence: CSVVAVLGSTEAFF.